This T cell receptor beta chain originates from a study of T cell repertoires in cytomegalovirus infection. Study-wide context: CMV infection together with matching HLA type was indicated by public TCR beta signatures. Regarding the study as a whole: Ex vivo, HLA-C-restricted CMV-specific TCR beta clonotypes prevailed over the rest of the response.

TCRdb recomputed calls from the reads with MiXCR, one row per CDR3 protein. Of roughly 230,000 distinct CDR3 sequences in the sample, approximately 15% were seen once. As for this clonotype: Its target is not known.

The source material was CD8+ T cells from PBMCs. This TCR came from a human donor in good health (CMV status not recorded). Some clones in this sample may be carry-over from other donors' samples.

CDR3 protein: CASSLAAGNTEAFF. CDR3 nucleotide sequence: TGTGCCAGCAGTTTAGCGGCAGGGAACACTGAAGCTTTCTTT. The J gene is TRBJ1-1, the V gene TRBV27; D not certain. From germline, CDR1 is MNHEY and CDR2 SMNVEV (reference sequence). The germline V and J ends were trimmed by 2 bases and 1 base, with 8 bases remaining between them. CDR3 length: 14 residues.